Below, 22 T cell receptor beta chains from the same sample are listed, as sequenced in a study of T cell clonality in common variable immunodeficiency. Study-wide points: Common variable immunodeficiency TCR beta sequences reportedly had fewer deletions and N-nucleotide insertions.

The antigens of these receptors remain unknown. Generated by immunoSEQ multiplex PCR, the TCRdb table keeps only in-frame clones and is missing some. The specimen has about 20,000 clones, none found just once. Sequenced input: peripheral blood mononuclear cells. The source of these receptors is a human donor with common variable immunodeficiency.

Comments on this clone: Coverage ceases 3 residues before the CDR3 finishes, and the germline J gene fills in the end. This chain uses TRBV19 with TRBJ2-2; possibly TRBD2 for D (5 bases). Germline assignment: CDR1 LNHDA and CDR2 SQIVND (reference sequence). V lost 5 bases, J lost 3 bases, and 7 bases lay in between. The CDR3 contains 13 residues. CDR3 in amino acids: CASSPSYTGELFF. The CDR3 bases that were read are TGTGCCAGTAGTCCTAGCTACACCGGGGAG.

This clone was seen only a few times. From the germline J gene comes the end of the CDR3, since the read stops 3 residues before it. The V gene is TRBV7-9, the J gene TRBJ2-1, with 8 positions matching TRBD1. The CDR3 is 15 amino acids. With V trimmed by 5 bases and J by 3 bases, 6 bases remained unmatched. Germline CDR1 reads SEHNR; CDR2 reads FQNEAQ (reference sequence). Incomplete CDR3 DNA: TGTGCCAGCAGCCCGGACAGGGACATCTACAATGAG. The encoded protein is CASSPDRDIYNE. From start to end, the CDR3 is CASSPDRDIYNEQFF.

Regarding this clone: The CDR3 goes on 3 residues after the read ends, and that part is filled in from the germline J gene. The chain combines TRBV13 with TRBJ2-1; 7 bases line up with TRBD2. Germline V gives CDR1 PRHDT, CDR2 FYEKMQ (reference sequence). CDR3 size: 15 residues. The ends lost 6 bases at V and 9 bases at J; junction bases unmatched: 14. The CDR3 DNA, read in part, is TGTGCCAGCAGTCCCTATTCGGCGGGAGCGGGTGAG. As protein: CASSPYSAGAGE. The entire CDR3 protein reads CASSPYSAGAGEQFF.

In this sample, this clone turned up a few times. The read halts 3 residues ahead of the CDR3 end, with the missing end drawn from the germline J gene. J is TRBJ2-7 and V is TRBV20-1; TRBD2 aligns across 8 bases. In germline, CDR1 is DFQATT, CDR2 SNEGSKA (reference sequence). The CDR3 is 15 residues long. The V segment lost 1 base and the J segment 5 bases; nucleotides outside the gene matches: 10. The CDR3 sequence: CSARALWLAGNEQYF. The CDR3 DNA, read in part, is TGCAGTGCTAGAGCCCTCTGGCTAGCGGGTAACGAG.

This clone was seen a handful of times. The read terminates 3 residues before the CDR3 end, so the remaining end is supplied by the germline J gene. The chain recombines TRBV18 with TRBJ2-7; 8 bases line up with TRBD1. Germline trimming cut 3 bases from V and 2 bases from J; bases unmatched to any gene: 6. In germline, CDR1 is KGHSH, CDR2 LQKENI. CDR3 length equals 15 residues. The part of the CDR3 DNA that was read is TGTGCCAGCTCACCTGGGGCAGGGGGCGCCTACGAG. Amino acids: CASSPGAGGAYE. The CDR3, in full, reads CASSPGAGGAYEQYF.

This clone has just a few counts. The read stops 3 residues short of the end of the CDR3; the missing end is completed from the germline J gene. The chain links TRBV7-8 to TRBJ2-1, with 14 bases that match TRBD2. The CDR3 is made up of 16 amino acids. V dropped 4 bases and J dropped 8; count of bases not matched to a gene: 7. CDR1 and CDR2 from the germline V gene are SGHVS and FQNEAQ. The CDR3: CASSSRLAGGWDEQFF. The sequenced CDR3 bases are TGTGCCAGCAGCTCCCGACTAGCGGGGGGGTGGGATGAG.

With regard to this clone: The read halts 3 residues ahead of the CDR3 end, with the missing end drawn from the germline J gene. The chain joins TRBV7-3 to TRBJ2-3, with D perhaps matching TRBD2 (5 bases). Germline V lookup: CDR1 SGHTA, CDR2 FQGTGA. The CDR3 is made up of 13 amino acids. The part of the CDR3 DNA that was read is TGTGCCAGCAGCTTAAGCCTCCCGGGGACG. Its protein is CASSLSLPGT. The whole CDR3 sequence is CASSLSLPGTQYF. Looking up the rest from reference TRBV7-3 and TRBJ2-3 gives the full variable domain: GAGVSQTPSNKVTEKGKYVELRCDPISGHTALYWYRQSLGQGPEFLIYFQGTGAADDSGLPNDRFFAVRPEGSVSTLKIQRTERGDSAVYLCASSLSLPGTQYFGPGTRLTVL.

This clone has ten or more counts. Incomplete CDR3 DNA: TGTGCCAGCAGCGGGACTGGCCAAGAGACC. This translates into CASSGTGQET. The entire CDR3 protein is CASSGTGQETQYF. The chain links TRBV2 to TRBJ2-5; the D gene is possibly TRBD2 (6 bases). The read comes to an end 3 residues before the CDR3 does, leaving the germline J gene to fill in the end. V was clipped by 6 bases and J by 1 base, with 9 bases between them. CDR3 size: 13 residues. CDR1 is SNHLY, CDR2 FYNNEI, per germline.

By its share, this clone is medium-sized. The read is 3 residues too short to cover the CDR3 end, so that end is filled in from the germline J gene. The chain employs TRBV29-1 and TRBJ2-1, with 9 bases matching TRBD2. CDR1 and CDR2 from the germline V gene are SQVTM and ANQGSEA. There are 14 residues in the CDR3. V trimming: 4 bases; J trimming: 5 bases; junction bases outside the gene matches: 6. This CDR3 reads CSVVGLAGHNEQFF. Incomplete CDR3 DNA: TGCAGCGTTGTAGGTCTAGCGGGGCACAATGAG.

This clone came up many times. The read halts 3 residues ahead of the CDR3 end, with the missing end drawn from the germline J gene. The rearrangement uses TRBV18 and TRBJ2-5, with D hard to call. The CDR3 runs 14 residues. CDR1 is KGHSH and CDR2 is LQKENI in the germline V gene. V was shortened by 2 bases and J by 0 bases, with 7 bases between the two germline ends. The CDR3 bases that were read are TGTGCCAGCTCACCAGGGCTGTACCAAGAGACC. Protein: CASSPGLYQET. The complete CDR3 sequence is CASSPGLYQETQYF.

With regard to this clone: Read data end 3 residues before the CDR3 end; the end is taken from the germline J gene. The V call is TRBV2, the J call TRBJ1-4, with D perhaps TRBD1 (6 bases). This CDR3 is 14 amino acids long. Per the germline V gene, CDR1 is SNHLY and CDR2 is FYNNEI. V was clipped by 6 bases and J by 6 bases, with 14 bases between them. The covered CDR3 bases are TGTGCCAGCAGAGGGGGTTTAAACTATGAAAAA. Translation: CASRGGLNYEK. The whole CDR3 region reads CASRGGLNYEKLFF. Filled out from reference TRBV2 and TRBJ1-4, the complete variable domain reads EPEVTQTPSHQVTQMGQEVILRCVPISNHLYFYWYRQILGQKVEFLVSFYNNEISEKSEIFDDQFSVERPDGSNFTLKIRSTKLEDSAMYFCASRGGLNYEKLFFGSGTQLSVL.

This clone was seen a handful of times. The read halts 3 residues ahead of the CDR3 end, with the missing end drawn from the germline J gene. The V call is TRBV5-1, the J call TRBJ1-1, with D possibly being TRBD1 (5 bases). Per germline, CDR1 SGHRS and CDR2 YFSETQ. V was pared by 0 bases and J by 1 base, with 10 bases between. This CDR3 region has 15 residues. CDR3 sequence reads: CASSLVGAQNTEAFF. The covered CDR3 bases are TGCGCCAGCAGCTTGGTAGGGGCCCAGAACACTGAA.

In regard to this clone: The CDR3 end lies 3 residues beyond the end of the read and is filled in from the germline J gene. The chain joins TRBV11-2 to TRBJ2-1; tentatively, D is TRBD1 (8 bases). Germline CDR1 and CDR2: SGHAT and FQNNGV. This CDR3 is built from 14 residues. V lost 5 bases to trimming and J lost 7 bases, with 15 bases between them. The CDR3 here is CASSQYRGGNEQFF. CDR3 DNA, as far as it was read: TGTGCCAGCAGCCAATACAGGGGGGGGAATGAG.

Notes on this clone: The observed sequence ends 3 residues before the CDR3 terminus, with the missing tail filled in from the germline J gene. This sequence joins TRBV2 and TRBJ2-5; D is unresolved. V was clipped by 4 bases and J by 2 bases, with 8 bases between them. The germline gives CDR1 SNHLY, CDR2 FYNNEI. This CDR3 has 13 amino acids. Incomplete CDR3 DNA: TGTGCCAGCAGTGTTGGGCGACAAGAGACC. Its translation is CASSVGRQET. The whole CDR3 region reads CASSVGRQETQYF.

About this clone itself: Read coverage stops 3 residues before the CDR3 terminus; the germline J gene supplies the remainder. The chain recombines TRBV5-1 with TRBJ1-2; TRBD1 agrees at 12 bases. The CDR3 is made up of 14 amino acids. Germline V CDR1 and CDR2: SGHRS, YFSETQ. The CDR3 sequence is CASSSGTGGKGYTF. The CDR3 DNA, read in part, is TGCGCCAGCAGCTCAGGGACAGGGGGCAAAGGC.

About this clone: The missing CDR3 end, 3 residues past where the read stops, is filled in from the germline J gene. This chain joins TRBV20-1 and TRBJ2-1, with TRBD1 identical over 9 bases. With V trimmed by 0 bases and J by 7 bases, 7 bases remained unmatched. The V gene's germline CDR1 is DFQATT and CDR2 SNEGSKA (reference sequence). The CDR3 is 15 amino acids. The covered CDR3 bases are TGCAGTGCTAGAGATCCGGGACAGGGTTTAAATGAG. Protein: CSARDPGQGLNE. In full, the CDR3 reads CSARDPGQGLNEQFF.

This clone occurred many times. The CDR3 end lies 3 residues beyond the end of the read and is filled in from the germline J gene. The chain couples TRBV15 to TRBJ2-1, with D possibly TRBD2 on 6 matching bases. V was pared by 5 bases and J by 8 bases, with 16 bases between. The CDR3 length is 14 residues. Germline CDR1 LNHNV, CDR2 YYDKDF (reference sequence). The DNA read from the CDR3 is TGTGCCACCAGCCCGCTGCGGGGCAGGGATGAG. It translates to CATSPLRGRDE. The full CDR3 sequence reads CATSPLRGRDEQFF.

This clone has only a few counts. The read stops 3 residues short of the end of the CDR3; the missing end is completed from the germline J gene. The rearrangement links TRBV7-2 to TRBJ1-1; 9 bases fit TRBD1. The germline V gene has CDR1 SGHTA and CDR2 FQGNSA. The V segment lost 1 base and the J segment 4 bases; nucleotides outside the gene matches: 1. This CDR3 comprises 14 residues. The CDR3 bases that were read are TGTGCCAGCAGCTTAGGGGACAGGGCCACTGAA. Its protein product is CASSLGDRATE. In full, the CDR3 reads CASSLGDRATEAFF. Full variable domain (rest looked up from reference TRBV7-2 and TRBJ1-1): GAGVSQSPSNKVTEKGKDVELRCDPISGHTALYWYRQSLGQGLEFLIYFQGNSAPDKSGLPSDRFSAERTGGSVSTLTIQRTQQEDSAVYLCASSLGDRATEAFFGQGTRLTVV.

This clone was seen a few times. Sequencing ends 3 residues short of the CDR3 end; the germline J gene provides the rest. The V call is TRBV18, the J call TRBJ1-2; D possibly corresponds to TRBD1 (6 bases). The ends were cut back, 3 bases at V and 5 bases at J, with 7 bases in the middle. CDR1 is KGHSH and CDR2 is LQKENI in the germline V gene. The CDR3 spans 12 residues. The sequenced part of the CDR3 DNA is TGTGCCAGCTCACCTACAGGGTATGGC. It encodes CASSPTGYG. From start to end, the CDR3 is CASSPTGYGYTF.

As for this clone: Read coverage stops 3 residues before the CDR3 terminus; the germline J gene supplies the remainder. The rearrangement uses TRBV2 and TRBJ1-5; weak D call: TRBD1 (6 bases). Germline V CDR1 and CDR2: SNHLY, FYNNEI. V lost 6 bases and J 5 bases, leaving 14 bases between the germline ends. The CDR3 has 14 residues. CDR3 protein: CASSELYRDQPQHF. The covered CDR3 bases are TGTGCCAGCAGCGAATTATACAGGGATCAGCCC.

This clone was recorded a few times. The read ends 3 residues early relative to the CDR3; the germline J gene fills the gap. The gene calls are TRBV19 and TRBJ2-7; 7 nucleotides match TRBD2. J was trimmed by 4 bases and V by 6 bases; bases with no gene match: 6. The CDR3 extends over 13 amino acids. Germline CDR1 and CDR2: LNHDA and SQIVND (reference sequence). This CDR3 is CASSGGSAYEQYF. CDR3 bases read: TGTGCCAGTAGCGGCGGGAGTGCATACGAG.

This clone appeared a few times. This chain's CDR3 is CASSRQGRNTDTQYF. The DNA read from the CDR3 is TGTGCCAGCAGCAGACAGGGTCGAAACACAGATACG. V is TRBV6-2 or TRBV6-3 and J is TRBJ2-3; 7 bases fit TRBD1. The read ends 3 residues early relative to the CDR3; the germline J gene fills the gap. With V trimmed by 6 bases and J by 2 bases, 8 bases remained unmatched. The CDR3 extends over 15 amino acids. Germline V gene lookup returns CDR1 MNHEY and CDR2 SVGEGT.